Here is one TCR beta chain with its context. Its antigen remains unidentified. The entry originates in a study of OX40 agonist ivuxolimab in advanced cancers. Using immunoSEQ multiplex PCR, the repertoire was profiled, and TCRdb retains in-frame clones only, with some absent. Found here are 90,000 to 100,000 clones, around 89% of them singletons; the top ten hold around 0.16%. Study conclusions and caveats: Averaged across samples, CD8+ T cells carried more expanded clones than CD4+ did. CD4+ and CD8+ blood T cells expanded clonally by week 6 at 0.1 to 3.0 mg/kg.

The germline V gene encodes CDR1 SGHAT and CDR2 FQNNGV. CDR3 length: 11 amino acids. V lost 5 bases and J 6 bases, leaving 5 bases between the germline ends. Systemic immunosuppression or autoimmune disease history was grounds to exclude patients. The TCR sequence derives from an adult with an advanced solid tumor such as melanoma, head and neck, liver or kidney cancer. V usage is TRBV11-2 and J usage is TRBJ2-1; the D is unclear. The material was CD4+ or CD8+ T cells sorted from blood, obtained in a trial of the OX40 agonist ivuxolimab. CDR3 sequence (DNA): TGTGCCAGCAGCCCCCTCAATGAGCAGTTCTTC. Its translation is CASSPLNEQFF.